These T cell receptor beta chains were read from a single sample in a study of blood T cell repertoires in COVID-19. Using immunoSEQ multiplex PCR, the repertoire was profiled, and TCRdb retains in-frame clones only, with some absent. Seen here are roughly 260,000 clones, about 89% observed once, and the top ten hold 1.2%. The sequencing sample was made of PBMCs or T cells enriched from blood (not recorded which). The source is a human donor in a cohort exposed to, infected with or recovered from COVID-19 (not recorded which). The donor label of this sample is uncertain. The CDR3 runs from the conserved cysteine through the conserved F or W. A D gene is named only where the DNA matches it firmly. Rows give clone size only sometimes, using once, few, many, or a class for an expanded clone.

abundance	v_gene	j_gene	d_gene	len	CDR3nt	CDR3aa
-	TRBV6-5	TRBJ1-4	-	12	TGTGCCAGCAGGAACAGGGATGAAAAACTGTTTTTT	CASRNRDEKLFF
-	TRBV2	TRBJ1-5	-	15	TGTGCCAGCAGTGAGGAAGACAGGCGATGGAGGCCCCAGCATTTT	CASSEEDRRWRPQHF
-	TRBV5-6	TRBJ1-6	-	14	TGTGCCAGCAGCTTGGACACGGGGAATTCACCCCTCCACTTT	CASSLDTGNSPLHF
-	TRBV24-1	TRBJ2-7	TRBD1	14	TGTGCCACCAGTGAAAGGGACAGGGATAACGAGCAGTACTTC	CATSERDRDNEQYF
-	TRBV6-5	TRBJ1-5	-	13	TGTGCCCGTCTCCGAGGATTTTGGCAGCCCCAGCATTTT	CARLRGFWQPQHF
-	TRBV4-1	TRBJ2-3	TRBD1	13	TGCGCCAGCAGCCATGGACAGGGTGATACGCAGTATTTT	CASSHGQGDTQYF
-	TRBV27	TRBJ2-1	-	15	TGTGCCAGCAGTAAACAGTCCTTAGGGGACAATGAGCAGTTCTTC	CASSKQSLGDNEQFF
-	TRBV29-1	TRBJ1-2	-	13	TGCAGCGTTGAAGGACAGGCCGTGCCTGGCTACACCTTC	CSVEGQAVPGYTF
-	TRBV2	TRBJ2-2	-	12	TGTGCCAGCAGTGTCTCCACCGGGGAGCTGTTTTTT	CASSVSTGELFF
-	TRBV12-3/TRBV12-4	TRBJ1-2	TRBD1	13	TGTGCCAGCAGCCCGGGACAGGGTTATGGCTACACCTTC	CASSPGQGYGYTF
-	TRBV7-6	TRBJ1-1	TRBD1	15	TGTGCCAGCAGCTTGGACAGGGTTAAAGGGACTGAAGCTTTCTTT	CASSLDRVKGTEAFF
-	TRBV7-8	TRBJ2-2	-	15	TGTGCCAGCAGCTTAGCTGGACTATCATCGGGGGAGCTGTTTTTT	CASSLAGLSSGELFF
medium-sized	TRBV5-1	TRBJ1-2	-	16	TGCGCCAGCAGCTTTTTAAAACCAAACGGCGGTTATGGCTACACCTTC	CASSFLKPNGGYGYTF
-	TRBV14	TRBJ2-7	-	13	TGTGCCAGCAGCCAAGTTCGGGATTACGAGCAGTACTTC	CASSQVRDYEQYF
-	TRBV5-4	TRBJ2-1	TRBD2	16	TGTGCCAGCAGCCCCTATGGCGGGAGCTCCTACAATGAGCAGTTCTTC	CASSPYGGSSYNEQFF
-	TRBV7-2	TRBJ2-7	TRBD2	16	TGTGCCAGCAGCTTAGACGGCGGGGGAGTCTCCTACGAGCAGTACTTC	CASSLDGGGVSYEQYF
-	TRBV29-1	TRBJ2-7	TRBD1	13	TGCAGCGTTGTACGGGACAGGGGGGTCGAGCAGTACTTC	CSVVRDRGVEQYF
-	TRBV12-3/TRBV12-4	TRBJ1-4	-	13	TGTGCCAGCAGTTTGCAGTTGAATGAAAAACTGTTTTTT	CASSLQLNEKLFF
-	TRBV5-5	TRBJ2-3	-	14	TGTGCCAGCAGCTTTCAACCGGGCACAGATACGCAGTATTTT	CASSFQPGTDTQYF
-	TRBV9	TRBJ1-4	-	16	TGTGCCAGCAGCGTAGACGGCAGGTCCCGTATTGGAAAACTGTTTTTT	CASSVDGRSRIGKLFF
-	TRBV10-3	TRBJ1-5	-	13	TGTGCCATCGGGGGCGGGGGGTCACAGCCCCAGCATTTT	CAIGGGGSQPQHF
-	TRBV19	TRBJ1-2	-	13	TGTGCCAGTAGCGCCTCGTCAGGTTATGGCTACACCTTC	CASSASSGYGYTF
-	TRBV6-4	TRBJ2-6	-	16	TGTGCCAGCAGTGACTCGGCTGGTTCCGGGGCCAACGTCCTGACTTTC	CASSDSAGSGANVLTF
-	TRBV15	TRBJ2-7	TRBD1	20	TGTGCCACCAGCACAGGGCCGGGACAGGGGGCAGTAAGGTCGGTCTATGAGCAGTACTTC	CATSTGPGQGAVRSVYEQYF
-	TRBV3-1/TRBV3-2	TRBJ2-7	TRBD2	20	TGTGCCAGCAGCCAAAGGGATCCGAGGCGGCTAGCGGGCTTCTCCTACGAGCAGTACTTC	CASSQRDPRRLAGFSYEQYF
few	TRBV3-1/TRBV3-2	TRBJ2-1	TRBD2	18	TGTGCCAGCAGCCAAGAGGGATTAGCGGGGGGGCTCTCTAATGAGCAGTTCTTC	CASSQEGLAGGLSNEQFF
-	TRBV11-2	TRBJ1-2	TRBD1	15	TGTGCCAGCAGCCCCGACAGGGTATCTCCCTATGGCTACACCTTC	CASSPDRVSPYGYTF
-	TRBV20-1	TRBJ1-3	-	14	TGCAGTGCTAGTTTACCAGGGTCAGGAAACACCATATATTTT	CSASLPGSGNTIYF
-	TRBV5-4	TRBJ1-2	TRBD1	15	TGTGCCAGCAGGCCACAGGGGCCATTTAACTATGGCTACACCTTC	CASRPQGPFNYGYTF
-	TRBV7-9	TRBJ1-6	-	15	TGTGCCAGCAGCTTAGGCGGCACTACCTATTCACCCCTCCACTTT	CASSLGGTTYSPLHF
-	TRBV20-1	TRBJ2-3	-	11	TGCAGTGCTAGCGGGGAGTGGATGCAGTATTTT	CSASGEWMQYF
-	TRBV18	TRBJ1-2	-	13	TGTGCCAGCGCAGGGGCCAGGGGATATGGCTACACCTTC	CASAGARGYGYTF
-	TRBV7-8	TRBJ1-5	-	16	TGTGCCAGCAGCTACTTTACAGGGAATGAAGAACAGCCCCAGCATTTT	CASSYFTGNEEQPQHF
-	TRBV5-1	TRBJ1-1	TRBD1	15	TGCGCCAGCGGACTAGGACAGGGGGGGAGCACTGAAGCTTTCTTT	CASGLGQGGSTEAFF
-	TRBV9	TRBJ1-2	TRBD1	17	TGTGCCAGCAGCGTAGCGACAGGGGGCACCGCTAACTATGGCTACACCTTC	CASSVATGGTANYGYTF
-	TRBV9	TRBJ1-2	-	14	TGTGCCAGCAGCGGAGCAGAGGTCCTCTATGGCTACACCTTC	CASSGAEVLYGYTF
-	TRBV12-5	TRBJ2-7	TRBD2	11	TGTGCTAGTCGGGGGGGCGACGAGCAGTACTTC	CASRGGDEQYF
-	TRBV27	TRBJ2-1	TRBD2	20	TGTGCCAGCAGCCTAAATATAGCGGGGGGCTTGCCCCTGCCCGACAATGAGCAGTTCTTC	CASSLNIAGGLPLPDNEQFF
-	TRBV27	TRBJ1-2	TRBD1	14	TGTGCCAGCAGTTTAAGGGGGCCAACCTATGGCTACACCTTC	CASSLRGPTYGYTF
-	TRBV14	TRBJ1-3	TRBD1	14	TGTGCCAGCAGCCAAACAGGGGGCAGAGGCACCATATATTTT	CASSQTGGRGTIYF
-	TRBV6-5	TRBJ1-6	TRBD1	15	TGTGCCAGCAGTTACTCGACAGGGGTTAATTCACCCCTCCACTTT	CASSYSTGVNSPLHF
-	TRBV10-3	TRBJ1-5	-	13	TGTGCCATCAGTGGACACCCCAATCAGCCCCAGCATTTT	CAISGHPNQPQHF